The entry below describes one T cell receptor (beta chain). Its cognate antigen is unknown. This entry belongs to a study of siplizumab effects on memory and regulatory T cells. Broader study findings: Naive T cells seemed more diverse than memory cells; they also seemed major alloresponse contributors.

The V and J ends lost 6 bases and 1 base respectively, with 16 bases between them. The germline gives CDR1 GTSNPN, CDR2 SVGIG (reference sequence). The CDR3 length is 15 residues. TCRdb keeps only in-frame clones here, not all; method: immunoSEQ multiplex PCR. The sample contains tens of thousands of clones, 94% of which appear only once. This receptor was taken from a human donor in good health. The chain recombines TRBV30 with TRBJ2-1; D remains ambiguous. Sequenced input: non-Treg CD4+ T cells sorted from blood. CDR3 DNA: TGTGCCTGTAAACATCAGGTAGGATCCTACAATGAGCAGTTCTTC. Its translation is CACKHQVGSYNEQFF.